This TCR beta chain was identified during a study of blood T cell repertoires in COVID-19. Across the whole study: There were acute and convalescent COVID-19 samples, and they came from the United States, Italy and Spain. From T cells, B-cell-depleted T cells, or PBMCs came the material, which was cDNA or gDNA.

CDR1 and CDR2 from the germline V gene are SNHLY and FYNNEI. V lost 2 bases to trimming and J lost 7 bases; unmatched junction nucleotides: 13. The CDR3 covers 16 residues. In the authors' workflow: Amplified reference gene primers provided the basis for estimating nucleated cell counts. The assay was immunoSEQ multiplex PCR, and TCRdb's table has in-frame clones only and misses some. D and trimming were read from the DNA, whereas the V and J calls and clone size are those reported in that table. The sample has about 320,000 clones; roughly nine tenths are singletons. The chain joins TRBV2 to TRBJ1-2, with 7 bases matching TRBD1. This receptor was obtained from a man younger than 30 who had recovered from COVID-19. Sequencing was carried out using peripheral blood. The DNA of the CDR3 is TGTGCCAGCAGTGAACGACCTCAGGGGGGCTCGCTTGGCTACACCTTC. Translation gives CASSERPQGGSLGYTF. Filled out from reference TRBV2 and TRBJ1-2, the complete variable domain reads EPEVTQTPSHQVTQMGQEVILRCVPISNHLYFYWYRQILGQKVEFLVSFYNNEISEKSEIFDDQFSVERPDGSNFTLKIRSTKLEDSAMYFCASSERPQGGSLGYTFGSGTRLTVV.